This T cell receptor (beta chain) was obtained from a study of identical twins. A remark on this clonotype: Its antigen is as yet unknown.

TCRdb processed the 5' RACE reads anew with MiXCR; each CDR3 protein has one entry. The data show some 500,000 distinct CDR3 sequences, more than 9% seen once. General study findings and limits: Abundant beta clonotypes from cord blood bore fewer insertions; memory repertoires lacked this pattern. Out-of-frame TCR alpha sharing observed in monozygotic twins exceeded model estimates. Zero-insertion analyses might be partly confounded by invariant T cells like MAIT and iNKT. Out-of-frame alpha sequences shared between twins exhibited an excess of low generation probability.

The ends were cut back, 4 bases at V and 6 bases at J, with 12 bases in the middle. The CDR3 extends over 13 amino acids. Germline-derived CDR1 and CDR2 are MNHEY and SMNVEV (reference sequence). The same data also went into a second study, on yellow fever vaccine responses in identical twins.

The origin of this receptor is a woman between 18 and 29 years old in good health. The sequencing input was PBMCs. This rearrangement joins TRBV27 to TRBJ1-1; D call uncertain. CDR3 coding DNA: TGTGCCAGCAGTTCCCACAGTTACCCTGAAGCTTTCTTT. It translates to CASSSHSYPEAFF.